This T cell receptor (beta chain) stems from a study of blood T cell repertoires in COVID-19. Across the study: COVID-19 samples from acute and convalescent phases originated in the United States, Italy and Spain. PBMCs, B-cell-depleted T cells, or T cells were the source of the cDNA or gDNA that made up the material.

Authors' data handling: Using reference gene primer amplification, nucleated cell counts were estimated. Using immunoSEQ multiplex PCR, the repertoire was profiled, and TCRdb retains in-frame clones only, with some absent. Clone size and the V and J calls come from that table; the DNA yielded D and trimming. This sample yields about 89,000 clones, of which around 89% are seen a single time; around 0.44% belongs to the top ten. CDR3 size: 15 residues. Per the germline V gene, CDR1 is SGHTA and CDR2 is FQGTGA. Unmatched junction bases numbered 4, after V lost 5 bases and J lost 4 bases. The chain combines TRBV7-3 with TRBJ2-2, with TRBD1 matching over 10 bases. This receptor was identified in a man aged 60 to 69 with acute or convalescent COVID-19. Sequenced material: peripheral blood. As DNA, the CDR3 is TGTGCCAGCAGCCGACAGGGGGCCGGCACCGGGGAGCTGTTTTTT. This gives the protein CASSRQGAGTGELFF.